Given below is one TCR beta chain in context. The sample is drawn from a study of Ad26.COV2.S vaccination and SARS-CoV-2 variants. Study as a whole: Recipients of Ad26.COV2.S got it intramuscularly, once or twice 56 days apart.

As to treatment: over 15 received Ad26.COV2.S at low or high dose, single or two shots; several received placebo; per-sample allocation not given. The samples date from day 63 after the first vaccine or placebo injection. TCRdb's copy holds only in-frame clones and misses some; the assay was immunoSEQ multiplex PCR. Of under 500,000 clones in the sample, 92% were seen once. The V gene's germline CDR1 is LGHDT and CDR2 YNNKEL (reference sequence). V lost 4 bases to trimming and J lost 1 base, with 12 bases between them. The CDR3 consists of 15 residues. Sequencing used peripheral blood, obtained in a trial of Ad26.COV2.S vaccine versus placebo. This receptor was obtained from a person aged 18 to 59 who received the Ad26.COV2.S COVID-19 vaccine or a placebo. The V call is TRBV3-1 (or the pseudogene TRBV3-2), the J call TRBJ2-3; D possibly uses TRBD1 or TRBD2 (6 bases each). The CDR3 sequence is CASSPRGGRTDTQYF. CDR3 DNA sequence: TGTGCCAGCAGCCCCAGAGGGGGGCGCACAGATACGCAGTATTTT.